This is a list of T cell receptor beta chains from one sample in a study of radiotherapy plus CTLA-4 blockade in lung cancer. Repertoires were generated with immunoSEQ multiplex PCR, while TCRdb's copy carries only in-frame clones and drops some. The sample lists around 86,000 clones; over 80% were seen once. Sequencing was performed on peripheral blood, taken from a patient treated with radiotherapy plus ipilimumab. The receptors derive from a human donor with non-small cell lung cancer who had stable disease on radiotherapy plus ipilimumab. Each CDR3 is given without its conserved first and last residue.

V: TRBV19
J: TRBJ1-5
CDR3: ASWGQGGHQPQH

V: TRBV19
J: TRBJ2-1
CDR3: ASSIQLAGGRNEQF

V: TRBV6-5
J: TRBJ1-6
CDR3: ASNGVGSPLH

V: TRBV11-2
J: TRBJ2-7
CDR3: ASSLLGTSGTYEQY

V: TRBV18
J: TRBJ2-2
CDR3: ASSPPEAWSRGHPPPGELF

V: TRBV29-1
J: TRBJ2-7
CDR3: SGEQLGEQY

V: TRBV19
J: TRBJ1-1
CDR3: APDRGQTEAF

V: TRBV18
J: TRBJ2-5
CDR3: ASSIGLAGAQETQY

V: TRBV7-2
J: TRBJ2-4
CDR3: ASSPNRLAKNIQY

V: TRBV28
J: TRBJ2-5
CDR3: ASSSTSGRAVRQETQY

V: TRBV10-3
J: TRBJ1-5
CDR3: AISESARDQPQH

V: TRBV6-5
J: TRBJ1-4
CDR3: ASSYAAQGGKLF

V: TRBV29-1
J: TRBJ2-7
CDR3: SATRGPLYEQY

V: TRBV30
J: TRBJ2-5
CDR3: AWRRAGGPVETQY

V: TRBV5-1
J: TRBJ2-5
CDR3: ASSRGLAEGESTQY

V: TRBV30
J: TRBJ2-5
CDR3: AWKGQGVETQY

V: TRBV11-2
J: TRBJ2-7
CDR3: ASSRTRDRGYEQY

V: TRBV5-1
J: TRBJ1-6
CDR3: ASSLRVGVDNSPLH

V: TRBV6-1
J: TRBJ2-7
CDR3: ASRRTSESYEQY

V: TRBV9
J: TRBJ1-2
CDR3: ASSAGQVLGYT

V: TRBV5-1
J: TRBJ2-7
CDR3: ASSTLAGQGPYEQY

V: TRBV5-4
J: TRBJ1-1
CDR3: ASSLVGQNTEAF

V: TRBV7-8
J: TRBJ1-1
CDR3: ASNLEWNTEAF

V: TRBV6-5
J: TRBJ2-2
CDR3: ASSAGGAELF

V: TRBV7-9
J: TRBJ2-1
CDR3: ASSYRDRGTEQF

V: TRBV6-4
J: TRBJ1-6
CDR3: ASRQGDYNSPLH

V: TRBV5-1
J: TRBJ1-1
CDR3: ASSLEPATEAF

V: TRBV30
J: TRBJ1-6
CDR3: AWSPTRQGGTPLH

V: TRBV19
J: TRBJ2-6
CDR3: ASTLSGANVLT

V: TRBV11-2
J: TRBJ2-1
CDR3: ASSSGLAGSSYNEQF

V: TRBV29-1
J: TRBJ2-1
CDR3: SALRWEFNNEQF

V: TRBV27
J: TRBJ1-2
CDR3: ASSPQQGARYGYT

V: TRBV10-2
J: TRBJ2-1
CDR3: ASSESEYEQF

V: TRBV7-3
J: TRBJ2-1
CDR3: ASSSPSGEQF

V: TRBV7-2
J: TRBJ1-3
CDR3: ASRRTGAGDTIY

V: TRBV2
J: TRBJ1-5
CDR3: ASSEAGRGYSNQPQH

V: TRBV6-5
J: TRBJ2-2
CDR3: ASSSQGSLAGELF

V: TRBV30
J: TRBJ1-1
CDR3: AYGGLTEAF

V: TRBV5-4
J: TRBJ1-1
CDR3: ASSSGQGRLGTEAF

V: TRBV9
J: TRBJ2-5
CDR3: ASSVRQSETQY

V: TRBV18
J: TRBJ2-7
CDR3: ASSLQGSEQY

V: TRBV6-6
J: TRBJ2-2
CDR3: ASSYGESAVGELF

V: TRBV2
J: TRBJ2-3
CDR3: ASSARAGIDTQY

V: TRBV18
J: TRBJ2-2
CDR3: ASSPDRTNTGELF

V: TRBV11-2
J: TRBJ2-3
CDR3: ASSLGVLAGSGTDTQY

V: TRBV7-9
J: TRBJ2-4
CDR3: ASTRDRETKNIQY

V: TRBV30
J: TRBJ2-2
CDR3: AWKAGELF

V: TRBV18
J: TRBJ2-7
CDR3: ASSPSGQEEQY

V: TRBV6-1
J: TRBJ2-1
CDR3: ASSGTSGYNEQF